This T cell receptor beta chain came from a study of CD8+ T cells in alopecia areata. Study-level findings and limits: Resident alphabeta T cells of normal skin are also sequenced in scalp samples.

Specified treatment: oral pan-JAK inhibitor, 5-10 mg twice daily. It was from PBMCs that CD4+ and CD8+ T cells were sorted. The length of the CDR3 is 11 residues. The germline gives CDR1 GTSNPN, CDR2 SVGIG (reference sequence). The ends were cut back, 2 bases at V and 2 bases at J, with 4 bases in the middle. Extracted from the samples, RNA was reverse transcribed into cDNA to serve as the sequencing template. Measured with immunoSEQ multiplex PCR; TCRdb has only the in-frame clones, and not every one. The profile covers tens of thousands of clones, with around 29% appearing a single time and about 15% taken by the ten largest. This clone was observed a handful of times. Its antigen is unidentified.

This receptor was identified in a human donor with alopecia areata. This chain joins TRBV30 and TRBJ2-7; no definite D call. This specimen was CD8+ T cells sorted from blood, taken at week 4, from a patient treated with tofacitinib. The CDR3 sequence is CAWSPAYEQYF. The CDR3, as DNA: TGTGCCTGGAGTCCGGCCTACGAGCAGTACTTC.